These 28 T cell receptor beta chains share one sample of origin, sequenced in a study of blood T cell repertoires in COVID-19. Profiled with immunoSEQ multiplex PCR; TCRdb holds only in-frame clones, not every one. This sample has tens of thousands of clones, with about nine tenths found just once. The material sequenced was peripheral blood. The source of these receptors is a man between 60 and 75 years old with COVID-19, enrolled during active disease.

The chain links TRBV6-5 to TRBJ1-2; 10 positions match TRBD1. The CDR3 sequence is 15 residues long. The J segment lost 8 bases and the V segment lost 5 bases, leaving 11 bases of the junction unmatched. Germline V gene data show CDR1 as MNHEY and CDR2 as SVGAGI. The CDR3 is CASSTPGQGWKGYTF. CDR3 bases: TGTGCCAGCAGTACCCCGGGACAGGGGTGGAAAGGCTACACCTTC.

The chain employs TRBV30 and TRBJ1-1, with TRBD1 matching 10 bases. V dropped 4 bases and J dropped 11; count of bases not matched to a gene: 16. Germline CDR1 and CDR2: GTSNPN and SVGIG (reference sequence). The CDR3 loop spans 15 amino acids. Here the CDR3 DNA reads TGTGCCTGGACCACCGGGGGACAGGGGCCGGCGAGGGCTTTCTTT. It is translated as CAWTTGGQGPARAFF.

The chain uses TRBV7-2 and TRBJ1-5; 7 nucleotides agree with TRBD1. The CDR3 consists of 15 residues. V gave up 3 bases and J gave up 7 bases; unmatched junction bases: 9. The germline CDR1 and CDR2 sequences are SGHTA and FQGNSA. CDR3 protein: CASSFGQEVPQPQHF. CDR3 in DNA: TGTGCCAGCAGCTTCGGACAGGAGGTCCCACAGCCCCAGCATTTT.

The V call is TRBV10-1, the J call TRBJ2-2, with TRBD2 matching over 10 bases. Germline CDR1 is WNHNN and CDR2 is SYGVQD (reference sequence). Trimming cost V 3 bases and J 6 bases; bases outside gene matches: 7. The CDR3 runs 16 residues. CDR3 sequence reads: CASSETAGGPSGELFF. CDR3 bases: TGCGCCAGCAGTGAAACAGCGGGAGGGCCCTCCGGGGAGCTGTTTTTT.

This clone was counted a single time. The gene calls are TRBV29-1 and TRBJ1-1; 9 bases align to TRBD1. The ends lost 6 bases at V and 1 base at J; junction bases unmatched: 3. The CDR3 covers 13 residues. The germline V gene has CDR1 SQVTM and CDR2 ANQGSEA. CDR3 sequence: CSVGTGKNTEAFF. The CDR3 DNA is TGCAGCGTCGGGACAGGGAAGAACACTGAAGCTTTCTTT.

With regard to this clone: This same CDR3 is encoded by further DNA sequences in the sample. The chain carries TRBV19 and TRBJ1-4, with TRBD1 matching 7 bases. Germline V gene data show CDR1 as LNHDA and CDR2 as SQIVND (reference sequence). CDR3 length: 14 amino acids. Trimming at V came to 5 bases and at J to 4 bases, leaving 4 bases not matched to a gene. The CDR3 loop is CASSLDRDNEKLFF. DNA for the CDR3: TGTGCCAGTAGTCTCGACAGGGATAATGAAAAACTGTTTTTT.

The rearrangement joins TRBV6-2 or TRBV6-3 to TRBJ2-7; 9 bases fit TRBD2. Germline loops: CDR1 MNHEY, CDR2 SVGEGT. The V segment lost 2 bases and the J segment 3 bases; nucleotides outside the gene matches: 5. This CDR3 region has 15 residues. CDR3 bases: TGTGCCAGCAGTTACGGGCTAGCGGGAAGCTACGAGCAGTACTTC. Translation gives CASSYGLAGSYEQYF.

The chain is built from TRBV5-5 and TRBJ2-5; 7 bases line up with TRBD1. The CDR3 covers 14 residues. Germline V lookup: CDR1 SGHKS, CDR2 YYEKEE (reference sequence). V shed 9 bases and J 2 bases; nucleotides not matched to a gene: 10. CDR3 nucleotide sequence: TGTGCCACCTCGGGGACAGAAGCACAAGAGACCCAGTACTTC. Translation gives CATSGTEAQETQYF.

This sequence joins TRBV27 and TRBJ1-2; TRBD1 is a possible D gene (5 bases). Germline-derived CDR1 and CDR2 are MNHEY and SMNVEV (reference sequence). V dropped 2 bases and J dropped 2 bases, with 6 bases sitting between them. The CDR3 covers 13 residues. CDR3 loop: CASSLNRNYGYTF. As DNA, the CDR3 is TGTGCCAGCAGTTTAAACAGGAACTATGGCTACACCTTC.

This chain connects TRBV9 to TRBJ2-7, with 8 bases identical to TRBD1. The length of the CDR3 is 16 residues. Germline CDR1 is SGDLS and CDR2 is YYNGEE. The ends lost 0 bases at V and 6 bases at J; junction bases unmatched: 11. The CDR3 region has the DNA TGTGCCAGCAGCGTAGAGTTGGAGGACAGGGTCGGCGAGCAGTACTTC. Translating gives CASSVELEDRVGEQYF.

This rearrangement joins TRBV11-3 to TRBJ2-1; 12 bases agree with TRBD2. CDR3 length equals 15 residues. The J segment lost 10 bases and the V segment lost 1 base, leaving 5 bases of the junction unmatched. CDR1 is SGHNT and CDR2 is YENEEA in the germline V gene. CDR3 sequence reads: CASSLGLAGVREQFF. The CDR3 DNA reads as TGTGCCAGCAGCTTAGGACTAGCGGGAGTTAGGGAGCAGTTCTTC.

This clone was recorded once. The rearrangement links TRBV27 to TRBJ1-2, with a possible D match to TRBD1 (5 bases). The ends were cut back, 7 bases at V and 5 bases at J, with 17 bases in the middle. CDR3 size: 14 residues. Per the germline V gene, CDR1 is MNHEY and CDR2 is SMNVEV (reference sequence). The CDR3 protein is CASKTGRRDYGYTF. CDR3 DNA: TGTGCCAGCAAGACGGGACGGAGGGATTATGGCTACACCTTC.

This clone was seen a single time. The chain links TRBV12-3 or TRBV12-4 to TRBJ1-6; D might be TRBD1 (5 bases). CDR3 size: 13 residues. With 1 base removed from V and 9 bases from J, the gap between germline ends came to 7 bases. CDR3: CASSLDQGSPLHF. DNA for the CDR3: TGTGCCAGCAGTTTAGACCAGGGTTCACCCCTCCACTTT.

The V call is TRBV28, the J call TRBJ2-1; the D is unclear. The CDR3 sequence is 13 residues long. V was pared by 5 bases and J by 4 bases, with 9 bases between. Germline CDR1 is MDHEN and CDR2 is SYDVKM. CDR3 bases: TGTGCCAGCAGTCCGAGACTGTACAATGAGCAGTTCTTC. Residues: CASSPRLYNEQFF.

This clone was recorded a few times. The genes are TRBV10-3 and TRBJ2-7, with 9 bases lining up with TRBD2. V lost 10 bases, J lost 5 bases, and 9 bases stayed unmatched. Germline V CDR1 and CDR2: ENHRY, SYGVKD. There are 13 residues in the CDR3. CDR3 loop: CATVSGSLNEQYF. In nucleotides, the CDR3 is TGTGCCACAGTTAGCGGGAGTCTAAACGAGCAGTACTTC.

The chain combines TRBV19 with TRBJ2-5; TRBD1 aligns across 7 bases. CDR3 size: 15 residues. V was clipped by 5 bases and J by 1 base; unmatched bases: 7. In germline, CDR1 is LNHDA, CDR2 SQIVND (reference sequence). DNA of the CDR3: TGTGCCAGTAGTCGCCGGGACAGCTTCCAAGAGACCCAGTACTTC. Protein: CASSRRDSFQETQYF.

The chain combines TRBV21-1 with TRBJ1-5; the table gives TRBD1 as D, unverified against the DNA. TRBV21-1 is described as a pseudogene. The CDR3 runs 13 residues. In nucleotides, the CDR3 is TGTGCCAGCAGGAGACAGGGGGATCAGCCCCAGCATTTT. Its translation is CASRRQGDQPQHF.

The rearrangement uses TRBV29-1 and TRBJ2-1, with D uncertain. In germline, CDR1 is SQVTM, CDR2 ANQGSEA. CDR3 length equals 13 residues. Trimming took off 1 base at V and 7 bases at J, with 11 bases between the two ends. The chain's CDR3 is CSVEVREENEQFF. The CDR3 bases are TGCAGCGTTGAAGTTAGAGAGGAGAATGAGCAGTTCTTC.

The CDR3 spells CAISGSPGGYTF. CDR3 DNA: TGTGCCATCAGTGGCTCTCCGGGAGGCTACACCTTC. The gene calls are TRBV10-3 and TRBJ1-2; D remains ambiguous. Per germline, CDR1 ENHRY and CDR2 SYGVKD. With 4 bases removed from V and 8 bases from J, the gap between germline ends came to 11 bases. This CDR3 is built from 12 residues.

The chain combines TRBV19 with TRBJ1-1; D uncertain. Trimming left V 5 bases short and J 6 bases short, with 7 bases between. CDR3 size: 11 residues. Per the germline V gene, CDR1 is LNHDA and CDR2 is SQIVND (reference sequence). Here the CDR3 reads CASSPGAEAFF. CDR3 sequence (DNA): TGTGCCAGTAGTCCCGGGGCTGAAGCTTTCTTT.

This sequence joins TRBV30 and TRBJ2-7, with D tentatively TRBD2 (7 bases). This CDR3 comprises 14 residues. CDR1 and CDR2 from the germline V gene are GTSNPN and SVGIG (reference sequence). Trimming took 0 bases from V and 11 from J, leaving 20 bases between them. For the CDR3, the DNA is TGTGCCTGGAGTGTTACAGGGAGGGCCGACTTGGAGTACTTC. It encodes CAWSVTGRADLEYF.

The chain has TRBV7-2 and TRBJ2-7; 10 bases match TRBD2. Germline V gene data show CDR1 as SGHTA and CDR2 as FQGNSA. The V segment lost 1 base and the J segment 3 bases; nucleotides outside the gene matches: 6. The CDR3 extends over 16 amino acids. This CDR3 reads CASSLGTSGDFYEQYF. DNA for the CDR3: TGTGCCAGCAGCTTAGGTACTAGCGGGGACTTCTACGAGCAGTACTTC.

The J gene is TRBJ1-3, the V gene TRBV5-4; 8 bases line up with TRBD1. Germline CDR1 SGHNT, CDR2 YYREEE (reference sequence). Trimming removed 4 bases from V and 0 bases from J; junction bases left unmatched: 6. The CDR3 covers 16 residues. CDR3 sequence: CASSPRQGTSGNTIYF. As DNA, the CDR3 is TGTGCCAGCAGCCCCCGACAGGGGACCTCTGGAAACACCATATATTTT.

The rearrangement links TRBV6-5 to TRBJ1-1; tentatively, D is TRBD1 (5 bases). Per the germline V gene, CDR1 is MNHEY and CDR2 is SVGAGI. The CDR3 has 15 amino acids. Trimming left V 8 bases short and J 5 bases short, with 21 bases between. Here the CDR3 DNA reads TGTGCCAGCTCCATGGTTTGGCAGGGTGAGACTGAAGCTTTCTTT. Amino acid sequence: CASSMVWQGETEAFF.

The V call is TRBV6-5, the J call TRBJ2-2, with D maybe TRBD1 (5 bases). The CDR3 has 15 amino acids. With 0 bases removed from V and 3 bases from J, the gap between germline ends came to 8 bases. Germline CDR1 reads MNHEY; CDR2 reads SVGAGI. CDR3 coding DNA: TGTGCCAGCAGTTACTCAAGACAGCACACCGGGGAGCTGTTTTTT. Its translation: CASSYSRQHTGELFF.

The CDR3 region has the DNA TGTGCCACCAGTGATCTGACAGGGGGAAGAACAGATACGCAGTATTTT. Its translation: CATSDLTGGRTDTQYF. The chain recombines TRBV24-1 with TRBJ2-3; 9 positions agree with TRBD1. CDR3 length: 16 amino acids. V lost 3 bases, J lost 3 bases, and 6 bases stayed unmatched. Per germline, CDR1 KGHDR and CDR2 SFDVKD.

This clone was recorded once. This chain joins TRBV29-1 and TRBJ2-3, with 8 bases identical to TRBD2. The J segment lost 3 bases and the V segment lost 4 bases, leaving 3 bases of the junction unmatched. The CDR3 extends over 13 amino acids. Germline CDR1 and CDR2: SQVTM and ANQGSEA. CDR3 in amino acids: CSVARGRTDTQYF. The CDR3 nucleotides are TGCAGCGTTGCTCGCGGGAGGACAGATACGCAGTATTTT.

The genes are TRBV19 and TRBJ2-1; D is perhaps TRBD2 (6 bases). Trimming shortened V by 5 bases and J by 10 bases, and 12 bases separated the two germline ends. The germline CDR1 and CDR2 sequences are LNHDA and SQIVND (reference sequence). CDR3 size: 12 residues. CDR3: CASSPRLGEQFF. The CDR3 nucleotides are TGTGCCAGTAGTCCCCGACTAGGCGAGCAGTTCTTC.